Listed below are T cell receptor beta chains from one sample, sequenced in a study of blood T cell repertoires in COVID-19. Sequencing was performed with immunoSEQ multiplex PCR; in TCRdb, only in-frame clones are kept and a portion is missing. The repertoire holds 230,000 or so clones, about 79% seen once, with about 1.4% in the top ten. The specimen was peripheral blood. Source of these receptors: a woman aged 40 to 50 who had recovered from COVID-19. Each CDR3 is given with its conserved first and last residue. A D gene is named only where the DNA matches it firmly. Rows may omit the clone size; those that give it use once, few, many or a size class.

>TRBV28|TRBD1|-|TRBJ1-5
CASSYSGGMDQPQHF
TGTGCCAGCAGTTATTCAGGGGGCATGGATCAGCCCCAGCATTTT
>TRBV6-5|-|once|TRBJ1-5
CASSVTRVQPQHF
TGTGCCAGCAGCGTAACCAGGGTTCAGCCCCAGCATTTT
>TRBV6-5|TRBD1|-|TRBJ2-1
CASSYFGGQGNEQFF
TGTGCCAGCAGTTATTTCGGGGGACAGGGAAATGAGCAGTTCTTC
>TRBV6-6|TRBD2|-|TRBJ2-2
CASTGLAGANTGELFF
TGTGCCAGCACCGGACTAGCGGGTGCGAACACCGGGGAGCTGTTTTTT
>TRBV7-9|-|-|TRBJ1-5
CASSGGMGNQPQHF
TGTGCCAGCAGCGGCGGGATGGGCAATCAGCCCCAGCATTTT
>TRBV7-9|-|-|TRBJ1-2
CASSHWDTFGYTF
TGTGCCAGCAGCCACTGGGACACGTTCGGCTACACCTTC
>TRBV29-1|-|-|TRBJ1-1
CSVGGDSNTEAFF
TGCAGCGTTGGGGGGGATTCGAACACTGAAGCTTTCTTT
>TRBV5-8|TRBD2|-|TRBJ2-1
CASSLIGTSLSNEQFF
TGTGCCAGCAGCTTGATAGGGACTAGCCTTTCAAATGAGCAGTTCTTC
>TRBV5-1|TRBD1|many|TRBJ1-1
CASSSETGSNTEAFF
TGCGCCAGCAGCTCCGAGACAGGGAGCAACACTGAAGCTTTCTTT
>TRBV5-5|-|-|TRBJ1-4
CASSLIVGANEKLFF
TGTGCCAGCAGCTTGATCGTGGGAGCTAATGAAAAACTGTTTTTT
>TRBV18|-|-|TRBJ2-6
CASSPQGGGANVLTF
TGTGCCAGCTCACCCCAGGGAGGTGGGGCCAACGTCCTGACTTTC
>TRBV19|TRBD2|few|TRBJ2-2
CASSFSAGGANTGELFF
TGTGCCAGTAGTTTCTCAGCGGGGGGCGCGAACACCGGGGAGCTGTTTTTT
>TRBV13|-|-|TRBJ2-7
CASSPTGRPYEQYF
TGTGCCAGCAGCCCGACAGGTAGGCCCTACGAGCAGTACTTC
>TRBV4-2|-|few|TRBJ1-1
CASSQDGKMNTEAFF
TGTGCCAGCAGCCAAGATGGCAAGATGAACACTGAAGCTTTCTTT
>TRBV30|-|-|TRBJ1-1
CACLDWDTEAFF
TGTGCCTGTTTGGACTGGGACACTGAAGCTTTCTTT
>TRBV7-8|TRBD1|-|TRBJ2-1
CASSPDRGEQFF
TGTGCCAGCAGCCCGGACAGGGGGGAGCAGTTCTTC
>TRBV12-3/TRBV12-4|-|-|TRBJ2-5
CASKNRVGETQYF
TGTGCCAGCAAAAACAGGGTGGGGGAGACCCAGTACTTC
>TRBV7-9|-|-|TRBJ1-1
CASSLVMSAFF
TGTGCCAGCAGCTTAGTCATGTCAGCTTTCTTT
>TRBV18|-|few|TRBJ2-2
CASSPIYQGNTGELFF
TGTGCCAGCTCACCTATTTACCAGGGTAACACCGGGGAGCTGTTTTTT
>TRBV5-1|-|-|TRBJ1-4
CASSLGADKNEKLFF
TGCGCCAGCAGCTTGGGTGCAGATAAAAATGAAAAACTGTTTTTT
>TRBV19|TRBD1|-|TRBJ2-3
CASRQGGTDTQYF
TGTGCCAGTAGACAGGGGGGCACAGATACGCAGTATTTT
>TRBV27|TRBD1|-|TRBJ1-2
CAIKPAGGDGYTF
TGTGCCATCAAGCCCGCAGGGGGAGATGGCTACACCTTC